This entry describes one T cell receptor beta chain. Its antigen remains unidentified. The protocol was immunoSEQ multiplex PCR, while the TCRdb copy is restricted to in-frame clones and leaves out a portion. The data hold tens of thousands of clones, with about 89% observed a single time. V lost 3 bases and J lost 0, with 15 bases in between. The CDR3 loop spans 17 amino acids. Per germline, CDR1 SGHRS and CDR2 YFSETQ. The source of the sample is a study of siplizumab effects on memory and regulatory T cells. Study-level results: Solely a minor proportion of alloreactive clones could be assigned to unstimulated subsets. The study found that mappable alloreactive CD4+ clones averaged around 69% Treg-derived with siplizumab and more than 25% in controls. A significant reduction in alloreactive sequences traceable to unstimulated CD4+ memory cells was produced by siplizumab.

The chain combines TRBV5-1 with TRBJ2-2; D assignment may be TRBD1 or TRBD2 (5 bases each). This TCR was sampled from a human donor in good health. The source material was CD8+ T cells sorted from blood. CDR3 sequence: CASSYHWGPSNTGELFF. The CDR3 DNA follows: TGCGCCAGCAGCTACCACTGGGGACCCTCGAACACCGGGGAGCTGTTTTTT.